These 32 T cell receptor beta chains originate from one sample sequenced in a study of PD-1 blockade in classical Hodgkin lymphoma. Generated by immunoSEQ multiplex PCR, the TCRdb table keeps only in-frame clones and is missing some. The repertoire holds around 21,000 clones, with under 80% as singletons. After autologous stem cell transplantation all patients relapsed, and prior brentuximab vedotin exposure differed between cohorts. The sample consisted of peripheral blood mononuclear cells (PBMCs), taken at baseline. The source is a human donor with classical Hodgkin lymphoma.

The chain couples TRBV6-5 to TRBJ1-1, with D hard to call. The length of the CDR3 is 15 residues. CDR1 is MNHEY and CDR2 is SVGAGI in the germline V gene. Trimming stripped 0 bases from V and 0 bases from J, with 8 bases between. CDR3 amino acids: CASSYSARLNTEAFF. The CDR3 DNA is TGTGCCAGCAGTTACTCTGCCCGTCTGAACACTGAAGCTTTCTTT.

V and J are TRBV30 and TRBJ2-3, with D perhaps matching TRBD1 (6 bases). The CDR3 runs 15 residues. Germline V gives CDR1 GTSNPN, CDR2 SVGIG (reference sequence). The V and J ends lost 2 bases and 3 bases respectively, with 15 bases between them. CDR3 amino acids: CAWSTWGPGTDTQYF. The CDR3 DNA follows: TGTGCCTGGAGTACCTGGGGGCCGGGAACAGATACGCAGTATTTT.

The rearrangement joins TRBV5-6 to TRBJ1-5; D gene uncertain. V lost 0 bases and J lost 6, with 13 bases in between. The CDR3 spans 15 residues. Germline lookup yields CDR1 SGHDT and CDR2 YYEEEE. The CDR3 is CASSLGGIPSQPQHF. As DNA, the CDR3 is TGTGCCAGCAGCTTGGGAGGGATCCCCAGTCAGCCCCAGCATTTT. The complete variable domain, with remaining parts taken from reference TRBV5-6 and TRBJ1-5, reads DAGVTQSPTHLIKTRGQQVTLRCSPKSGHDTVSWYQQALGQGPQFIFQYYEEEERQRGNFPDRFSGHQFPNYSSELNVNALLLGDSALYLCASSLGGIPSQPQHFGDGTRLSIL.

The chain is built from TRBV19 and TRBJ1-5; D unclear. The V gene lost 7 bases and the J gene lost 2 bases, with 18 bases spanning the gap. Germline V gene sequence: CDR1 LNHDA, CDR2 SQIVND (reference sequence). CDR3 length: 16 residues. The CDR3 coding sequence is TGTGCCAGTACGGGTACTTGGGTCCGGGGCAATCAGCCCCAGCATTTT. The encoded protein is CASTGTWVRGNQPQHF.

V is TRBV28 and J is TRBJ1-2, with a possible D match to TRBD1 (5 bases). V lost 8 bases, J lost 4 bases, and 17 bases lay in between. The V gene's germline CDR1 is MDHEN and CDR2 SYDVKM. The CDR3 covers 14 residues. The CDR3 sequence is CASSSTGTVYGYTF. The DNA of the CDR3 is TGTGCCAGCTCCAGTACCGGGACGGTCTATGGCTACACCTTC.

The chain employs TRBV12-5 and TRBJ2-1; 11 positions agree with TRBD2. The CDR3 sequence is 19 residues long. CDR1 LGHNT and CDR2 FRNRAP come from the germline V gene. V lost 6 bases to trimming and J lost 3 bases; unmatched junction nucleotides: 16. The CDR3 loop is CASGPHGLAGGLRYNEQFF. The DNA of the CDR3 is TGTGCTAGTGGCCCCCACGGGCTAGCGGGAGGACTTCGCTACAATGAGCAGTTCTTC.

The chain uses TRBV10-3 and TRBJ1-1; D is undetermined. CDR3 size: 13 residues. The V and J ends lost 2 bases and 3 bases respectively, with 7 bases between them. Per germline, CDR1 ENHRY and CDR2 SYGVKD. This CDR3 reads CAISEGSDTEAFF. CDR3 sequence (DNA): TGTGCCATCAGTGAGGGGTCGGACACTGAAGCTTTCTTT.

The gene calls are TRBV9 and TRBJ1-1; possibly TRBD1 for D (6 bases). CDR3 length: 13 amino acids. Germline V gene data show CDR1 as SGDLS and CDR2 as YYNGEE. Between the trimmed V and J ends, which lost 2 bases and 5 bases, there was a span of 10 bases. The CDR3 region is CASSVEQGTEAFF. For the CDR3, the DNA is TGTGCCAGCAGCGTTGAACAGGGAACTGAAGCTTTCTTT.

The chain links TRBV10-3 to TRBJ2-5; 7 bases fit TRBD1. CDR1 and CDR2 (germline): ENHRY, SYGVKD. CDR3 length: 14 residues. Unmatched junction bases numbered 3, after V lost 0 bases and J lost 5 bases. The CDR3, as DNA: TGTGCCATCAGTGAGTCGACAGGGAAGGAGACCCAGTACTTC. Residues: CAISESTGKETQYF.

The J gene is TRBJ1-5, the V gene TRBV30; TRBD1 matches 11 bases. Germline CDR1 and CDR2: GTSNPN and SVGIG (reference sequence). The CDR3 has 14 residues. V gave up 1 base and J gave up 7 bases; unmatched junction bases: 3. The CDR3 DNA reads TGTGCCTGGAGTGGGACAGGGGGCCTGCAGCCCCAGCATTTT. The encoded protein is CAWSGTGGLQPQHF.

The chain combines TRBV4-3 with TRBJ2-3, with 12 bases identical to TRBD2. The CDR3 extends over 17 amino acids. CDR1 is LGHNA and CDR2 is YSLEER in the germline V gene. V was pared by 0 bases and J by 4 bases, with 5 bases of the junction left unmatched. The CDR3 reads CASSQDPPSGGADTQYF. CDR3 DNA sequence: TGCGCCAGCAGCCAAGATCCGCCTAGCGGGGGGGCAGATACGCAGTATTTT.

The chain couples TRBV20-1 to TRBJ2-3; D is unclear. The CDR3 loop spans 11 amino acids. Trimming left V 5 bases short and J 3 bases short, with 6 bases between. CDR1 and CDR2 from the germline V gene are DFQATT and SNEGSKA (reference sequence). CDR3 amino acids: CSAPLTDTQYF. As DNA, the CDR3 is TGCAGTGCTCCGCTAACAGATACGCAGTATTTT.

This clone has more than one count but fewer than ten. Different DNA sequences within this sample yield the same CDR3. The V and J genes are TRBV10-2 and TRBJ1-1, with no clear D. The germline V gene encodes CDR1 WSHSY and CDR2 SAAADI. V lost 2 bases and J lost 5, with 6 bases in between. This CDR3 region has 12 residues. This chain's CDR3 is CASSEGETEAFF. In DNA form, the CDR3 reads TGCGCCAGCAGTGAGGGGGAGACTGAAGCTTTCTTT.

The genes are TRBV7-2 and TRBJ1-1, with D unresolved. In germline, CDR1 is SGHTA, CDR2 FQGNSA. The V end lost 0 bases, the J end lost 1 base, and 15 bases lay between the germline ends. The CDR3 has 17 residues. The CDR3, as DNA: TGTGCCAGCAGCTTAGCCCCATTCCTGGGAGCGAACACTGAAGCTTTCTTT. Translation: CASSLAPFLGANTEAFF.

V gene TRBV27 combines with J gene TRBJ1-1; D is unresolved. The CDR3 is 13 residues long. V shed 2 bases and J shed 2 bases, with 6 bases lying between them. Germline-derived CDR1 and CDR2 are MNHEY and SMNVEV (reference sequence). The CDR3 nucleotides read TGTGCCAGCAGTTTACGCGGAAACACTGAAGCTTTCTTT. Translating it yields CASSLRGNTEAFF.

This chain uses TRBV4-3 with TRBJ1-1; no firm D call. CDR3 size: 13 residues. CDR1 and CDR2 from the germline V gene are LGHNA and YSLEER. The V and J ends lost 4 bases and 4 bases respectively, with 10 bases between them. CDR3 sequence reads: CASSRVHGTEAFF. CDR3 in DNA: TGCGCCAGCAGCCGAGTTCATGGCACTGAAGCTTTCTTT.

The rearrangement joins TRBV9 to TRBJ2-1; D is uncertain. The V gene lost 3 bases and the J gene lost 6 bases, with 13 bases spanning the gap. The CDR3 is 14 amino acids. Germline CDR1 SGDLS, CDR2 YYNGEE. The CDR3 spells CASSEESRVNEQFF. Here the CDR3 DNA reads TGTGCCAGCAGCGAGGAGAGCCGGGTCAATGAGCAGTTCTTC.

The chain carries TRBV7-9 and TRBJ1-6; D not resolved. Germline CDR1 and CDR2: SEHNR and FQNEAQ (reference sequence). The CDR3 consists of 14 residues. V lost 0 bases, J lost 7 bases, and 7 bases lay in between. For the CDR3, the DNA is TGTGCCAGCAGCTTAGCTATGTCGAATTCACCCCTCCACTTT. Translating gives CASSLAMSNSPLHF.

The chain has TRBV11-2 and TRBJ2-5, with TRBD1 as a possible D gene (5 bases). V lost 5 bases and J 5 bases, leaving 15 bases between the germline ends. The germline V gene has CDR1 SGHAT and CDR2 FQNNGV. This CDR3 region has 14 residues. CDR3 coding DNA: TGTGCCAGCAGCCGGCTAGGGGTGGGTGAGACCCAGTACTTC. Translated, it gives CASSRLGVGETQYF.

Notes on this clone: Other DNA sequences in this specimen translate into the identical CDR3. This sequence joins TRBV6-5 and TRBJ2-7; possibly TRBD1 for D (6 bases). Trimming cost V 5 bases and J 2 bases, with 13 bases left between them. This CDR3 comprises 14 residues. Germline CDR1 reads MNHEY; CDR2 reads SVGAGI. The CDR3 is CASSVDRFPYEQYF. The CDR3 region has the DNA TGTGCCAGCAGTGTAGACAGGTTCCCCTACGAGCAGTACTTC.

The chain joins TRBV5-8 to TRBJ2-1; 7 nucleotides agree with TRBD1. J lost 5 bases, V lost 3 bases, and 2 bases had no gene match. Germline assignment: CDR1 SGHTS and CDR2 YDEGEE. This CDR3 has 13 residues. The CDR3 nucleotides read TGTGCCAGCAGCTGGGGACAGAACAATGAGCAGTTCTTC. Encoded protein: CASSWGQNNEQFF.

The J gene is TRBJ2-2, the V gene TRBV5-4; TRBD1 might be the D (5 bases). In germline, CDR1 is SGHNT, CDR2 YYREEE (reference sequence). The CDR3 covers 15 residues. The ends were cut back, 2 bases at V and 1 base at J, with 9 bases in the middle. The CDR3 region is CASSFGRENTGELFF. The CDR3 DNA follows: TGTGCCAGCAGCTTCGGCAGGGAGAACACCGGGGAGCTGTTTTTT.

The genes are TRBV6-5 and TRBJ1-3; D gene uncertain. The germline gives CDR1 MNHEY, CDR2 SVGAGI. Trimming removed 0 bases from V and 0 bases from J, with 9 bases in between. The CDR3 runs to 16 residues. CDR3 nucleotide sequence: TGTGCCAGCAGTTACTCTCGCCGGAGCTCTGGAAACACCATATATTTT. This encodes CASSYSRRSSGNTIYF.

The chain links TRBV21-1 to TRBJ1-3. TRBV21-1 is a known pseudogene. This CDR3 has 15 amino acids. As DNA, the CDR3 is TGTGCCAGCAGCTTTCGGGGAGGCTCCGGAAACACCATATATTTT. Protein: CASSFRGGSGNTIYF.

For the CDR3, the DNA is TGCGCCAGCAGCCAATACCCAGCGGGAAACGAGCAGTTCTTC. The encoded protein is CASSQYPAGNEQFF. The chain links TRBV4-3 to TRBJ2-1; 7 bases match TRBD2. The CDR3 has 14 amino acids. Germline CDR1 and CDR2: LGHNA and YSLEER. V gave up 2 bases and J gave up 10 bases; unmatched junction bases: 8.

The CDR3 coding sequence is TGTGCCAGCAGCTTAGCCGGGGGCTCAAGGGAGACCCAGTACTTC. It codes for CASSLAGGSRETQYF. The chain links TRBV7-2 to TRBJ2-5; possibly TRBD1 or TRBD2 for D (6 bases each). CDR3 length: 15 residues. V lost 0 bases, J lost 5 bases, and 13 bases lay in between. Germline V gene sequence: CDR1 SGHTA, CDR2 FQGNSA.

V gene TRBV7-2 combines with J gene TRBJ2-7, with D perhaps given as TRBD1 or TRBD2 (6 bases each). This CDR3 is 18 amino acids long. Trimming pared 5 bases from V and 2 bases from J, leaving 25 bases between. Germline CDR1 and CDR2: SGHTA and FQGNSA. The CDR3 sequence is CASSPSFGGLSTPYEQYF. Here the CDR3 DNA reads TGTGCCAGCAGCCCGAGTTTCGGGGGCTTAAGCACTCCCTACGAGCAGTACTTC.

In the case of this clone: At the DNA level, this CDR3 is encoded by other sequences in the same sample as well. The rearrangement links TRBV19 to TRBJ1-3; D call uncertain. This CDR3 has 15 amino acids. Germline CDR1 reads LNHDA; CDR2 reads SQIVND (reference sequence). V gave up 2 bases and J gave up 4 bases, with 12 bases separating them. Here the CDR3 DNA reads TGTGCCAGTAGTATATCGGCGTTATCGGGAAACACCATATATTTT. Translating it yields CASSISALSGNTIYF. The variable domain in full, with the rest retrieved from reference TRBV19 and TRBJ1-3, is DGGITQSPKYLFRKEGQNVTLSCEQNLNHDAMYWYRQDPGQGLRLIYYSQIVNDFQKGDIAEGYSVSREKKESFPLTVTSAQKNPTAFYLCASSISALSGNTIYFGEGSWLTVV.

This clone came up once. The V gene is TRBV28, the J gene TRBJ2-1, with D uncertain. The CDR3 length is 12 residues. The germline V gene has CDR1 MDHEN and CDR2 SYDVKM. V lost 3 bases and J 9 bases, leaving 9 bases between the germline ends. As DNA, the CDR3 is TGTGCCAGCAGTTTCGAGGTTACTGAGCAGTTCTTC. It is translated as CASSFEVTEQFF.

The V and J genes are TRBV28 and TRBJ2-3; maybe TRBD2 (5 bases). CDR1 and CDR2 from the germline V gene are MDHEN and SYDVKM. The CDR3 loop spans 15 amino acids. V lost 3 bases, J lost 2 bases, and 12 bases lay in between. CDR3 sequence reads: CASSFTGIITDTQYF. CDR3 sequence (DNA): TGTGCCAGCAGTTTTACGGGGATTATCACAGATACGCAGTATTTT.

The gene calls are TRBV28 and TRBJ2-7; D is tentatively TRBD1 or TRBD2 (5 bases each). Deletions cut 11 bases from V and 2 bases from J, with 13 bases between. Germline V gene sequence: CDR1 MDHEN, CDR2 SYDVKM. The CDR3 spans 12 residues. CDR3 in amino acids: CAAGDATYEQYF. The CDR3 DNA reads as TGTGCCGCTGGGGACGCCACCTACGAGCAGTACTTC.

The chain combines TRBV11-3 with TRBJ2-2; D unclear. Germline CDR1 and CDR2: SGHNT and YENEEA. V lost 7 bases and J 3 bases, leaving 15 bases between the germline ends. The length of the CDR3 is 15 residues. This chain's CDR3 is CASTPLAAYTGELFF. The DNA of the CDR3 is TGTGCCAGCACACCTTTAGCCGCCTACACCGGGGAGCTGTTTTTT.